The 4 T cell receptor beta chains reported below all come from one sample, sequenced in a study of blood T cell repertoires in COVID-19. Sequencing used immunoSEQ multiplex PCR; TCRdb keeps in-frame clones, though not all of them. Of around 32,000 clones in the sample, 86% were seen once. Sequencing input: peripheral blood. These receptors originate from a woman older than 75 with active or convalescent COVID-19.

The chain uses TRBV15 and TRBJ1-2, with 7 bases matching TRBD1. Germline CDR1 LNHNV, CDR2 YYDKDF (reference sequence). The junction had 0 bases not matched to a gene; V was cut back by 8 bases and J by 0 bases. This CDR3 is built from 12 residues. CDR3 region: CATGQANYGYTF. In DNA, the CDR3 is TGTGCCACCGGACAGGCTAACTATGGCTACACCTTC. Combining the CDR3 with reference TRBV15 and TRBJ1-2 gives the whole variable domain DAMVIQNPRYQVTQFGKPVTLSCSQTLNHNVMYWYQQKSSQAPKLLFHYYDKDFNNEADTPDNFQSRRPNTSFCFLDIRSPGLGDTAMYLCATGQANYGYTFGSGTRLTVV.

V gene TRBV6-5 combines with J gene TRBJ1-2; 8 nucleotides align to TRBD1. Germline CDR1 reads MNHEY; CDR2 reads SVGAGI. The V segment lost 5 bases and the J segment 8 bases; nucleotides outside the gene matches: 4. This CDR3 contains 12 residues. The CDR3 region is CASSNRQGGYTF. The CDR3 bases are TGTGCCAGCAGTAACAGACAGGGGGGCTACACCTTC.

The chain uses TRBV5-6 and TRBJ2-6; perhaps TRBD1 as D (6 bases). The CDR3 length is 17 residues. The germline V gene encodes CDR1 SGHDT and CDR2 YYEEEE. V lost 1 base and J lost 0, with 11 bases in between. CDR3 region: CASSLTGSPSGANVLTF. DNA of the CDR3: TGTGCCAGCAGCTTGACAGGGAGCCCCTCTGGGGCCAACGTCCTGACTTTC.

The chain links TRBV11-3 to TRBJ2-5; TRBD1 matches 7 bases. The end of the DNA aligns better with TRBJ2-7, so the J call may be wrong. There are 14 residues in the CDR3. Germline V lookup: CDR1 SGHNT, CDR2 YENEEA. CDR3 loop: CASSLGDREHEQYF. The CDR3, as DNA: TGTGCCAGCAGCTTAGGAGACAGGGAACACGAGCAGTACTTC.